Listed below are T cell receptor beta chains from one sample, sequenced in a study of radiotherapy plus CTLA-4 blockade in lung cancer. The data were produced by immunoSEQ multiplex PCR, yet TCRdb's version contains in-frame clones alone and is incomplete. The data show 90,000 to 100,000 clones, with under 85% seen just once and 2.5% to 3% held by the top ten. The sample here was peripheral blood, taken from a patient treated with radiotherapy plus ipilimumab. These receptors were collected from a human donor with non-small cell lung cancer who had a partial response to radiotherapy plus ipilimumab. Some clones in this sample may be carry-over from other donors' samples. CDR3s leave out the opening cysteine and the closing phenylalanine or tryptophan. Fields, in order: D gene, CDR3 length, V gene, J gene, CDR3 protein. A D gene is named only where the DNA matches it firmly.

-,12,TRBV28,TRBJ1-2,ASTDRTTTYGYT
TRBD2,15,TRBV11-3,TRBJ2-1,ASSSRRNAGGTNEQF
TRBD2,16,TRBV2,TRBJ2-1,ASSLRGLAGSSYNEQF
TRBD1,11,TRBV30,TRBJ1-1,AWNQGGNTEAF
TRBD2,13,TRBV4-3,TRBJ2-1,ASSQGVGLGDEQF
TRBD2,14,TRBV9,TRBJ2-1,ASSGGKSGGAWEQF
-,13,TRBV19,TRBJ1-6,ASSMGVAGVSPLH
-,12,TRBV19,TRBJ1-1,ASSAQAWNTEAF
TRBD2,15,TRBV27,TRBJ2-3,ASSPLVSSGGKNTQY
-,18,TRBV11-2,TRBJ2-7,ASSLDPVVAGGLGLHEQY
TRBD1,13,TRBV9,TRBJ1-6,ASSDGQGYNSPLH
-,12,TRBV2,TRBJ2-7,ASSERQISYEQY
-,11,TRBV27,TRBJ2-5,ASRASRLETQY
TRBD2,12,TRBV7-2,TRBJ2-7,ASTSEFSGGGQY
-,10,TRBV19,TRBJ1-2,ATASGSWGYT
TRBD1,14,TRBV7-2,TRBJ1-2,ASSFDRTGGRDGYT
-,14,TRBV5-4,TRBJ1-5,ASSLTGSGGNQPQH
TRBD1,13,TRBV18,TRBJ1-2,ASSPRTGGAYGYT
-,11,TRBV7-3,TRBJ2-3,ASSLSGADTQY
-,12,TRBV27,TRBJ2-3,ASSPNRNPDTQY
-,13,TRBV10-2,TRBJ1-6,ASSESRADNSPLH
-,11,TRBV30,TRBJ2-1,AWVGTAYNEQF
-,12,TRBV5-6,TRBJ2-2,ASSPPSRPGELF
TRBD1,13,TRBV7-2,TRBJ2-3,ASSWGDRGRVAQY
TRBD1,11,TRBV4-2,TRBJ1-2,ASSLVTGTGYT
-,10,TRBV5-4,TRBJ2-1,ASSLDRNEQF
-,13,TRBV15,TRBJ1-4,ATSRVPGNNEKLF
-,12,TRBV7-8,TRBJ1-1,ASSLAGQNTEAF
TRBD2,10,TRBV6-5,TRBJ2-1,ASSSRSGGLF
-,11,TRBV18,TRBJ2-5,ASSPQQQETQY
-,10,TRBV29-1,TRBJ2-3,SVVFNTDTQY
TRBD2,21,TRBV5-3,TRBJ2-7,ARSLSPRSVPSPGTSGPYEQY